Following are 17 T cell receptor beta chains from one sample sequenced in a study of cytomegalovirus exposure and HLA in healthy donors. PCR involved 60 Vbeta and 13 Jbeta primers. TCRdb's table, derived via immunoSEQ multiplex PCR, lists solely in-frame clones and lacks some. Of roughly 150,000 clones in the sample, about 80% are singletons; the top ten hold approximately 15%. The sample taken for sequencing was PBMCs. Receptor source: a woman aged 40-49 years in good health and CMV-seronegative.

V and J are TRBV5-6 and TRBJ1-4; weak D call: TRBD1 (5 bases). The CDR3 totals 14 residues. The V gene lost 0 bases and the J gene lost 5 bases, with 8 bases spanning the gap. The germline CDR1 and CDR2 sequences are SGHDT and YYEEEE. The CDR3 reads CASSLVGVNEKLFF. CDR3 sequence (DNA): TGTGCCAGCAGCTTGGTAGGGGTGAATGAAAAACTGTTTTTT.

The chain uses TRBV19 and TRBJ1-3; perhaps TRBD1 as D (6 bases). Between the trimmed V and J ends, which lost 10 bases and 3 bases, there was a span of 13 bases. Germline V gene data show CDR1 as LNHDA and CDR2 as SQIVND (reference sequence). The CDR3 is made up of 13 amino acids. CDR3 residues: CATRDRIGNTIYF. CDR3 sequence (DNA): TGTGCCACCAGAGACAGGATTGGAAACACCATATATTTT.

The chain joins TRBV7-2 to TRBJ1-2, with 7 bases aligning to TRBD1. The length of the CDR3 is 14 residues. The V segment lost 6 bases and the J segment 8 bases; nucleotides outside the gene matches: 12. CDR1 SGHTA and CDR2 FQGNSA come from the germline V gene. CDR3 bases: TGTGCCAGCAGACCCCGGGAGGGGGCGAGGGGCTACACCTTC. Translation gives CASRPREGARGYTF.

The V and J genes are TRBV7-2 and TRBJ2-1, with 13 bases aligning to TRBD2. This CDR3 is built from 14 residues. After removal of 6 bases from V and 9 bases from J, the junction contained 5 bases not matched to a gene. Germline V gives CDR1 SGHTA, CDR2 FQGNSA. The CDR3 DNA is TGTGCCAGCAGGACTAGCGGGGGGCTCTTTGAGCAGTTCTTC. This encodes CASRTSGGLFEQFF.

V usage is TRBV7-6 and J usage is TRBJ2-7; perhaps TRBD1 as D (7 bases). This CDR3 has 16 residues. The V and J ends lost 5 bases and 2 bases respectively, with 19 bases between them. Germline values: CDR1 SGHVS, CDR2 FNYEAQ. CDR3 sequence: CASSDDRVGGPYEQYF. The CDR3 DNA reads TGTGCCAGCAGCGACGACAGGGTGGGGGGCCCCTACGAGCAGTACTTC. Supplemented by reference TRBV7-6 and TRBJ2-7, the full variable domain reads GAGVSQSPRYKVTKRGQDVALRCDPISGHVSLYWYRQALGQGPEFLTYFNYEAQQDKSGLPNDRFSAERPEGSISTLTIQRTEQRDSAMYRCASSDDRVGGPYEQYFGPGTRLTVT.

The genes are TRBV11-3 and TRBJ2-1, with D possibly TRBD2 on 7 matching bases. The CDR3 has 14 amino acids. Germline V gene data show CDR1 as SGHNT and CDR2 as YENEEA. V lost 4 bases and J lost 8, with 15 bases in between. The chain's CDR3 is CASSYRRGADEQFF. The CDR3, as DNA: TGTGCCAGCAGCTACCGTCGGGGGGCGGATGAGCAGTTCTTC.

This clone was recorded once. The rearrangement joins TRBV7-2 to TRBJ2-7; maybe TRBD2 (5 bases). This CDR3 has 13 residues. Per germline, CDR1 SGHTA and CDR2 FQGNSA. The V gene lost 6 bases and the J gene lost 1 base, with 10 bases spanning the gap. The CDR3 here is CASRGEASYEQYF. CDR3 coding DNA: TGTGCCAGCAGGGGAGAGGCGTCCTACGAGCAGTACTTC.

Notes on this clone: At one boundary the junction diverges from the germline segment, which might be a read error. CDR3 sequence (DNA): TGTGCCAGCAGCGAAGCGGGCTCTGGGGCCAACGGCCTGACTTTC. Translating it yields CASSEAGSGANGLTF. The chain employs TRBV7-3 and TRBJ2-6; D perhaps matches TRBD2 (6 bases). CDR1 is SGHTA, CDR2 FQGTGA, per germline. The CDR3 sequence is 15 residues long.

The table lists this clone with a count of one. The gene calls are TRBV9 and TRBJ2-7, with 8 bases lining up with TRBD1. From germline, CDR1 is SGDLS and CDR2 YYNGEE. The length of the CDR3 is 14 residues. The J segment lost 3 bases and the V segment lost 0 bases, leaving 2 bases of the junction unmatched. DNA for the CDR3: TGTGCCAGCAGCGTAGGGGGGACAGGCTACGAGCAGTACTTC. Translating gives CASSVGGTGYEQYF.

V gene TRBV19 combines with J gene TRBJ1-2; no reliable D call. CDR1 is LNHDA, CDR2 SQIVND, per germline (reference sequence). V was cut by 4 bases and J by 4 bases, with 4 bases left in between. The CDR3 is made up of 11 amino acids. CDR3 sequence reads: CASSKLYGYTF. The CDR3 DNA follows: TGTGCCAGTAGTAAGCTCTATGGCTACACCTTC.

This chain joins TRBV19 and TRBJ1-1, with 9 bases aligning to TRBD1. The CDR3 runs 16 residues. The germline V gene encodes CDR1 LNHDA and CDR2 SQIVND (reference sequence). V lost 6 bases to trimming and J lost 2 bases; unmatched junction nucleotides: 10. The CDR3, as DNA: TGTGCCAGTAGCCTATTGGGACAGGGCCTCAACACTGAAGCTTTCTTT. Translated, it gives CASSLLGQGLNTEAFF.

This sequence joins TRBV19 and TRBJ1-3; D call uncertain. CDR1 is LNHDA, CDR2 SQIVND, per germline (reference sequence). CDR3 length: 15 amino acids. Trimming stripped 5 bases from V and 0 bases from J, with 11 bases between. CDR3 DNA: TGTGCCAGTAGTGCAGCCCGGGGCTCTGGAAACACCATATATTTT. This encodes CASSAARGSGNTIYF.

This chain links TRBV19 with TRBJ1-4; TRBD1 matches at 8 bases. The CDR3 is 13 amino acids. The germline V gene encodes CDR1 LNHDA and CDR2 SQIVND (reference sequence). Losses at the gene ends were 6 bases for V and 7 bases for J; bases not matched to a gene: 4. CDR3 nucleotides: TGTGCCAGTAGCAGGGGGCGCGGTGAAAAACTGTTTTTT. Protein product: CASSRGRGEKLFF.

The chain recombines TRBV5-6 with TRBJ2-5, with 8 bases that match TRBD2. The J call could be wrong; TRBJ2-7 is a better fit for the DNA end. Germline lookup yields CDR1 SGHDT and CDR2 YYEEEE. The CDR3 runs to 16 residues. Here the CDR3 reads CASSLKGTRSSYEQYF. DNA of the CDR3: TGTGCCAGCAGCTTGAAGGGGACTAGATCCTCTTACGAGCAGTACTTC.

The chain's CDR3 is CASSLSGGGDTQYF. In nucleotides, the CDR3 is TGTGCCAGCAGCCTGAGCGGGGGCGGGGATACGCAGTATTTT. This chain joins TRBV7-9 and TRBJ2-3; 8 nucleotides agree with TRBD2. Germline V gives CDR1 SEHNR, CDR2 FQNEAQ (reference sequence). V dropped 5 bases and J dropped 6; count of bases not matched to a gene: 7. The length of the CDR3 is 14 residues.

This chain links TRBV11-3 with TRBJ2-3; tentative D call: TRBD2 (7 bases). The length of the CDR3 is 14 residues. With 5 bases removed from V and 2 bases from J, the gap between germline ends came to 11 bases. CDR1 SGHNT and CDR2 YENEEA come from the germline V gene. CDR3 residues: CASSRRGATDTQYF. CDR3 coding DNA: TGTGCCAGCAGCAGACGGGGGGCCACAGATACGCAGTATTTT.

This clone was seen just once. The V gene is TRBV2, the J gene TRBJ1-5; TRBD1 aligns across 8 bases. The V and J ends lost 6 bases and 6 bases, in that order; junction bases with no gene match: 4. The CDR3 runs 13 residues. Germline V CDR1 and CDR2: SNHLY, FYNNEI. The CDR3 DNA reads TGTGCCAGCAGGACAGGGGCTCGTCAGCCCCAGCATTTT. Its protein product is CASRTGARQPQHF. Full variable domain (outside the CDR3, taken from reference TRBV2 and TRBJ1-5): EPEVTQTPSHQVTQMGQEVILRCVPISNHLYFYWYRQILGQKVEFLVSFYNNEISEKSEIFDDQFSVERPDGSNFTLKIRSTKLEDSAMYFCASRTGARQPQHFGDGTRLSIL.